This entry is about one TCR beta chain. Which antigen it targets is not known. No much larger clonotype is one base removed from it; base qualities were not supplied. The data are from a study of blood T cell repertoires in COVID-19 (TCRdb year 2020). As for the study more broadly: The collaborator samples originated in the United States, Italy and Spain and spanned the acute and convalescent phases of COVID-19. The repertoires were released in a freely available public database meant as a resource for research on the immune response to SARS-CoV-2. Where HLA class I and class II types were available, the types were taken from metadata supplied by the sample provider, not from assay-based typing. The material from the prospective study consisted of cDNA or gDNA derived from T cells, B-cell-depleted T cells, or PBMCs. A de-identified subject ID, COVID-19 status, age in years and sex were almost always included in the sample metadata. The samples were drawn from two sources: the first 160 participants of the ongoing ImmuneRACE study, and some 1,300 subjects contributed by 6 global collaborators. Subjects who had been exposed to COVID-19, were actively infected with it, or had recovered from it provided the deeply sampled blood TCRbeta repertoires that made up the dataset.

Participants in the prospective study were enrolled through a virtual design, were aged 18 to 89 years, and lived in roughly 24 United States geographic areas. Cohort assignment in the prospective study relied on participant-reported clinical history from a screening survey and a study questionnaire. Recovered participants in ImmuneRACE Cohort 3 were defined as having two consecutive negative NP/OP PCR tests, clearance from a healthcare professional, or resolution of symptoms. In the prospective study, mobile phlebotomists collected whole blood, serum and a nasopharyngeal or oropharyngeal swab from each participant. Over an approximately 2-month period, participants in the prospective study had the option of providing additional blood draws and questionnaires. Before DNA extraction, prospective study blood samples were shipped either frozen or at room temperature. The CDR3 runs 13 residues from the cysteine to the phenylalanine. Left in the record is the CDR3 DNA by itself, 39 bases read in frame from the first base. Unmatched junction bases come to 2, with V trimmed by 1 base and J by 7 bases. For CDR1 and CDR2, the germline V gene (reference sequence) lists LGHDT and YNNKEL.

What the research found in general, with its limitations: Clinical and demographic metadata were provided uncurated, with the amount varying by source and participant.

The immunoSEQ Assay, a bias-controlled multiplex PCR, was used to amplify TCRbeta CDR3 regions from genomic DNA. The authors processed their data as follows. Nucleated cell counts per sample were estimated from amplification of reference gene primers within the assay. Sequence reads were collapsed and filtered to measure the absolute abundance of every unique TCRbeta CDR3 rearrangement. For each sample, productive Simpson clonality was calculated by taking the square root of Simpson's diversity index across productive rearrangements. TCRdb limited this immuneACCESS table to in-frame rearrangements with V and J called. A share of clones is missing; checked studies link under half to unresolved V genes, and the rest is unexplained. D and trimming come from the DNA, and the V and J calls and clone size come from that table. The sample table shows about 300,000 clones, and more than 75% are seen once. The ten largest clones take up around 4.6% of the sample.

The sequencing sample was made of PBMCs or T cells enriched from blood (not recorded which). Recombination connected TRBV3-1 (or the pseudogene TRBV3-2) to TRBJ1-2; 8 bases in the middle match TRBD1. The sequence derives from a man aged 25 to 40 who had recovered from COVID-19. CDR3 loop: CASSQGRGLGYTF. The nucleotides are TGTGCCAGCAGCCAAGGCAGGGGGCTTGGCTACACCTTC.